This T cell receptor beta chain was sequenced for a study of regulatory T cells in long-lasting Graves disease. Across the whole study: Antithyroid drug use was under 3 months in newly diagnosed Graves' patients.

The V and J ends lost 7 bases and 4 bases, in that order; junction bases with no gene match: 8. Germline CDR1 reads SGDLS; CDR2 reads YYNGEE. The length of the CDR3 is 13 residues. Both iRepertoire HTBI primers and Arm-PCR of CDR3 regions were used to build the TCR beta libraries. TCRdb passed the multiplex PCR reads through MiXCR, listing each CDR3 protein once. The table shows roughly 500,000 distinct CDR3 sequences, with approximately 12% occurring only once. Regarding the study as a whole: Preferential use of TRBV28, TRBJ1-2 and TRBJ2-5 was seen in persistent disease. The study found lower TCR diversity in persistent Graves' patients than in newly diagnosed ones.

Regarding time point: newly diagnosed GD, antithyroid drugs for less than 3 months. PBMC RNA was the source of the TCR library. With respect to this clonotype: As yet, its antigen is unknown.

This sample also appeared in a second study, on T cells in Graves' hyperthyroidism and ophthalmopathy. In that study: A set of HTBI primers served as the primers for a first-round RT-PCR of the TCR CDR3.

This clonotype originated in a woman aged 30 to 39 with Graves disease. The rearrangement joins TRBV9 to TRBJ2-7, with 7 nucleotides matching TRBD2. Sample: peripheral blood mononuclear cells (PBMCs), taken at new diagnosis, from a patient treated with antithyroid drugs. CDR3 bases: TGTGCCAGCGGTCCAAGCGGGACTTACGAGCAGTACTTC. Amino acid sequence: CASGPSGTYEQYF.